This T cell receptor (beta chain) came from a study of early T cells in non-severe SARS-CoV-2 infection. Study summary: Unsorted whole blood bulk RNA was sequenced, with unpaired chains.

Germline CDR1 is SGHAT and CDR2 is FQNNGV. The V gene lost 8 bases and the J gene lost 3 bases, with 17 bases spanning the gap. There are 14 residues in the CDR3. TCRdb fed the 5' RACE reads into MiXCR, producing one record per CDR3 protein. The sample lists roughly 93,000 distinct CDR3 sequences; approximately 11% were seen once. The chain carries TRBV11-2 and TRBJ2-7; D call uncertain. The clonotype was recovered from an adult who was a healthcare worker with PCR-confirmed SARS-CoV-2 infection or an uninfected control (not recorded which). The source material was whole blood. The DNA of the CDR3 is TGTGCCAGCCGTACCGATAGAACCCACTACGAGCAGTACTTC. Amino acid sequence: CASRTDRTHYEQYF.